This note documents a single T cell receptor beta chain sequence. CDR3 length equals 12 residues. Trimming left V 5 bases short and J 2 bases short, with 6 bases between. Germline lookup yields CDR1 GTSNPN and CDR2 SVGIG (reference sequence). Amplification used 60 Vbeta primers and 13 Jbeta primers. Profiled with immunoSEQ multiplex PCR; TCRdb holds only in-frame clones, not every one. The sample has about 180,000 clones, 75% to 80% seen once. The data are from a study of cytomegalovirus exposure and HLA in healthy donors. V is TRBV30 and J is TRBJ2-2; D is uncertain. Material: PBMCs. The TCR comes from a middle-aged man in good health and CMV-seropositive. The CDR3 DNA is TGTGCCTGGGGTAGTAACACCGGGGAGCTGTTTTTT. This gives the protein CAWGSNTGELFF.